This is a list of T cell receptor beta chains from one sample in a study of T-cell reconstitution after alpha-beta-depleted transplantation in children. TCRdb fed the PCR reads into MiXCR, producing one record per CDR3 protein. The sample holds about 600,000 distinct CDR3 sequences, about an eighth seen once. This specimen consisted of PBMCs, mostly from graft donor cells, obtained 360 days after TCRalphabeta/CD19-depleted stem cell transplant. These receptors all come from a male patient aged 5 to 17 who had a stem cell transplant for acute myeloid leukemia, so the T cells may come from the graft donor. Each CDR3 is given with its conserved first and last residue.

CDR3 protein	V gene	J gene
CASSSESYNEQFF	TRBV12-3/TRBV12-4	TRBJ2-1
CASSLRDRGYNEQFF	TRBV7-9	TRBJ2-1
CATSRVVTGYASYEQYF	TRBV15	TRBJ2-7
CAWSQRLAGGPYEQYF	TRBV30	TRBJ2-7
CASSFTVQGPQETQYF	TRBV28	TRBJ2-5
CASSGPAGEYNEQFF	TRBV10-2	TRBJ2-1
CASSDGTDLAKNIQYF	TRBV7-3	TRBJ2-4
CASSKFSYGYTF	TRBV5-6	TRBJ1-2
CASRGRGYTEAFF	TRBV6-1	TRBJ1-1
CASSVGGGAPYEQYF	TRBV9	TRBJ2-7
CSVGAPGRSYEQYF	TRBV29-1	TRBJ2-7